The subject of this entry is one TCR beta chain. What antigen it recognizes has not been identified. There are no base qualities to consult, and no much larger clone falls within one base. This record comes from a study of TIL therapy for anti-PD-1-resistant metastatic lung cancer (dated by TCRdb to the early 2020s). In terms of the full investigation: A median age of 54 years (range about 38-75) and a median tumor PD-L1 proportion score of 6% were recorded among enrolled patients. Most of the cohort had lung adenocarcinoma, including a few EGFR-mutant tumors and two ALK-rearranged tumors, and half of the patients were either current or former smokers. A median non-synonymous tumor mutation burden of 1.5 mutations per megabase was determined across the cohort by whole-exome sequencing. T cell receptor beta sequencing of tumor and peripheral blood was used to follow clonotypes across the tumor, the expanded TIL product and serial blood samples.

The investigation overall reported the following: Clonal turnover during TIL culture was high, and many clones enriched in the product were not detected in the baseline tumor, suggesting clonal contraction rather than faithful expansion. Compared with baseline intratumoral T cells, expanded TIL cultures were more clonal and less diverse (median clonality roughly 6.5% vs 31%, p < 0.0001). The study protocol defined all tumor marker inferences as exploratory. Generalizability was limited because the cohort was highly selected, with more treatment-naive, never-smoker and oncogene-addicted patients included than is typical.

There are 13 amino acids in the CDR3, from cysteine to phenylalanine inclusive. Only CDR3 DNA is held: 39 bases, read in frame from base 1. From a lookup of the germline V gene, CDR1 and CDR2 are MNHEY and SVGAGI. At the junction V is shortened by 8 bases and J by 8 bases; bases outside the gene matches: 11. The time point label corresponds to: pre-treatment sample, taken before nivolumab and TIL therapy. Baseline tumor samples were excised metastases, mostly pleural nodules or supraclavicular lymph nodes, from the same resection used to grow TIL. Tumors were collected before any PD-1/PD-L1 blockade, after which patients were given nivolumab, and patients who progressed were given lymphodepletion, an infusion of expanded TIL and IL-2. A phase I trial run at two centers enrolled adults with stage 4 NSCLC between 2017 and January 2020. The samples were obtained from a phase I trial that was single-arm and open-label and tested tumor-infiltrating lymphocyte therapy combined with nivolumab in advanced non-small cell lung cancer. Parts of each resected tumor were snap-frozen in liquid nitrogen and kept at -80 degrees C. Using laser-capture macrodissection, tumor regions of interest were selected on H&E sections, then pulverized into roughly 14 mg aliquots and extracted using Qiagen Allprep kits.

The immunoSEQ v3 hsTCRB kit was used to amplify TCR beta CDR3 regions from genomic DNA through bias-controlled multiplex PCR. TCR libraries were sequenced on an Illumina NextSeq 500 to about 2 million read pairs for survey level or roughly 4.5-6 million for deep level. In the source study's methods: V, D and J genes were assigned, non-productive sequences were removed, and clonality was reported by immunoSEQ Analyzer software. To compare repertoires between infused TIL and blood, productive Simpson clonality was used along with the Morisita overlap index of productive TRB rearrangements. In its TCRdb copy, this immuneACCESS table keeps in-frame sequences only and misses some clones. Where compared with another copy, unresolved V genes explain less than half of these, and the others have no known cause. V, J and clone size are taken as reported in that table, and D and trimming were inferred from the DNA itself. For this sample the table gives more than 20,000 clones, of which 63% were detected only once. The top ten constitute roughly a sixth of the sample.

The material sequenced was tumor tissue, taken at baseline. This receptor chain uses TRBV6-5 and TRBJ1-2, with TRBD1 matching 7 junction bases. This sequence originates from a woman aged 30 to 85 with non-small cell lung cancer. The CDR3 in this case is CASGPQGGRGYTF. The bases read TGTGCCAGCGGACCCCAGGGGGGCCGAGGCTACACCTTC.